This note documents a single T cell receptor (beta chain) sequence. CDR3 length: 16 amino acids. Looked up from germline, CDR1 is SGDLS and CDR2 is YYNGEE. V lost 5 bases, J lost 2 bases, and 11 bases stayed unmatched. The data stem from a study of blood T cell repertoires in COVID-19. Across the whole study: The United States, Italy and Spain provided the acute and convalescent COVID-19 samples.

Produced via immunoSEQ multiplex PCR; TCRdb's table is partial and in-frame only. Of around 100,000 clones listed, 80% to 95% are singletons. This chain connects TRBV9 to TRBJ2-3, with 7 bases lining up with TRBD2. The source of this sequence is a man aged 45-60 years with active COVID-19. Sequencing used peripheral blood. This chain's CDR3 is CASSDKLADNTDTQYF. The DNA for the CDR3 is TGTGCCAGCAGTGACAAGCTAGCGGACAACACAGATACGCAGTATTTT. Looking up the rest from reference TRBV9 and TRBJ2-3 gives the full variable domain: DSGVTQTPKHLITATGQRVTLRCSPRSGDLSVYWYQQSLDQGLQFLIQYYNGEERAKGNILERFSAQQFPDLHSELNLSSLELGDSALYFCASSDKLADNTDTQYFGPGTRLTVL.